The clone carrying this T cell receptor beta chain was observed a few times. Antigen: not known. This specimen belongs to a study of identical twins. TCRdb reanalysed the 5' RACE reads using MiXCR and keeps one entry per CDR3 protein. The data hold a few hundred thousand distinct CDR3 sequences, with nearly 10% observed a single time. Study-wide results and limits: The study reached conclusions through statistical analysis that was cross-sectional, not following the same donors. Within cord blood, abundant beta clonotypes carried fewer insertions, but memory repertoires showed no such trend.

This sample was shared with a second study, whose subject was yellow fever vaccine responses in identical twins.

Sequencing was carried out using PBMCs. The TCR comes from a woman younger than 30 in good health.

Here the CDR3 DNA reads TGCGCCAGCAGCTTGTTATGGGGAGATAATTCACCCCTCCACTTT. Translating it yields CASSLLWGDNSPLHF. The chain carries TRBV5-1 and TRBJ1-6; D is undetermined. The CDR3 runs 15 residues. Germline assignment: CDR1 SGHRS and CDR2 YFSETQ. V lost 1 base, J lost 5 bases, and 10 bases lay in between. Full variable domain (remainder filled in from reference TRBV5-1 and TRBJ1-6): KAGVTQTPRYLIKTRGQQVTLSCSPISGHRSVSWYQQTPGQGLQFLFEYFSETQRNKGNFPGRFSGRQFSNSRSEMNVSTLELGDSALYLCASSLLWGDNSPLHFGNGTRLTVT.